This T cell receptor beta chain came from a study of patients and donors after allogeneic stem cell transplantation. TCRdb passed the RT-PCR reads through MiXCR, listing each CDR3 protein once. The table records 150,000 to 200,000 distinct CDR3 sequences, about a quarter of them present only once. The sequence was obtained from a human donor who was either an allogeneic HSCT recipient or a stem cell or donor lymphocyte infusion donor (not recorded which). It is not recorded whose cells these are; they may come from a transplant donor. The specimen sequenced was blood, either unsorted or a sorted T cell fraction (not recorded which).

The CDR3 coding sequence is TGTGCCAGCAGCTTATACGGCTCTAGCACAGATACGCAGTATTTT. Residues: CASSLYGSSTDTQYF. V gene TRBV7-3 combines with J gene TRBJ2-3, with D unclear. The CDR3 sequence is 15 residues long. Germline-derived CDR1 and CDR2 are SGHTA and FQGTGA. V was pared by 2 bases and J by 0 bases, with 9 bases between.